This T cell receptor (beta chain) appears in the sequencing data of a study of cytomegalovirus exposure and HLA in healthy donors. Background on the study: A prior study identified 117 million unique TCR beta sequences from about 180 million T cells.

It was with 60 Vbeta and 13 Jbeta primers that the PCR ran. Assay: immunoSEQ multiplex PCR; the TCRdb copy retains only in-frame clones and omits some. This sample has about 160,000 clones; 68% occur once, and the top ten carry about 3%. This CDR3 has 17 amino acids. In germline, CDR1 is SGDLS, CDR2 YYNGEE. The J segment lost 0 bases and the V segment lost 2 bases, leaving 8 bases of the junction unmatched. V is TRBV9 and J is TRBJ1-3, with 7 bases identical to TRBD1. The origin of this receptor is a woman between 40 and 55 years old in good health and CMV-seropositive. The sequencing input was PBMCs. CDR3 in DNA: TGTGCCAGCAGCGTGTCGGACAGGCTTTACTCTGGAAACACCATATATTTT. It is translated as CASSVSDRLYSGNTIYF.